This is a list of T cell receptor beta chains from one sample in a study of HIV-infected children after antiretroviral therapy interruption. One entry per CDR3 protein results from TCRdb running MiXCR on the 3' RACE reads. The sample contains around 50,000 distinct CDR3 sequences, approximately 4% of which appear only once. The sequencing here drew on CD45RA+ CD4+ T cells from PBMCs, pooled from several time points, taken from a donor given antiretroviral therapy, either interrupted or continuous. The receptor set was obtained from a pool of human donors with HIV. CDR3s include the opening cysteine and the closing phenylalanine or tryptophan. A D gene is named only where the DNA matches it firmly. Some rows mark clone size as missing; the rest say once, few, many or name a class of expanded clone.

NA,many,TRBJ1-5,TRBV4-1,TGCGCCAGCAGCCAGGGGAGGGGGAGAACAAATCAGCCCCAGCATTTT,CASSQGRGRTNQPQHF
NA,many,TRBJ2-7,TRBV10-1,TGCGCCAGCAGTGGACTGGTCGGGGACAAGCAGTACTTC,CASSGLVGDKQYF
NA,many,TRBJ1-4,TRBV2,TGTGCCAGCAGTGAAGCGCTTTGGGGTATTGGGGAAAAACTGTTTTTT,CASSEALWGIGEKLFF
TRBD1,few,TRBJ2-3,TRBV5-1,TGCGCCAGCAGAGAAGAGGGGGCGGATACGCAGTATTTT,CASREEGADTQYF
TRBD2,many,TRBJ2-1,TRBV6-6,TGTGCCAGCAGCATAGGACTAGCGGGGGATCGTGAGCAGTTCTTC,CASSIGLAGDREQFF
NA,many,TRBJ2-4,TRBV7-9,TGTGCCAGCAGGGCCAGGAGCGACATTCAGTACTTC,CASRARSDIQYF
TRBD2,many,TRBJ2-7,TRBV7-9,TGTGCCAGCACCCCGGGGGGGGGTACAGCCTACGAGCAGTACTTC,CASTPGGGTAYEQYF
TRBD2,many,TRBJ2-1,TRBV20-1,TGCAGTGCTACTAAGCGTCTGGGGGGGTACAATGAGCAGTTCTTC,CSATKRLGGYNEQFF
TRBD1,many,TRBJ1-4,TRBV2,TGTGCCAGCTTTCCTGACAGGGGGTATGAAAAACTGTTTTTT,CASFPDRGYEKLFF
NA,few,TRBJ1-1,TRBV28,TGTGCCAGCAGTCTACCCATTGAAACTGAAGCTTTCTTT,CASSLPIETEAFF
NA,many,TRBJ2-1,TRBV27,TGTGCCAGCATGGTCAGCCCCCCCTACAATGAGCAGTTCTTC,CASMVSPPYNEQFF
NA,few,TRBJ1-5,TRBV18,TGTGCCAGCTCAGGCCAGAGTAGCAATCAGCCCCAGCATTTT,CASSGQSSNQPQHF
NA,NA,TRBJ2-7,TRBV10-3,TGTGCCAGCACTCTACGAGGTCGAGGGAACGAGCAGTACTTC,CASTLRGRGNEQYF
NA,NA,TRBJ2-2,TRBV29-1,TGCAGCGCCCTAGAACGAGGGGCCGGGGAGCTGTTTTTT,CSALERGAGELFF
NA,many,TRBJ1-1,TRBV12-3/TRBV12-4,TGTGCCAGCAGTTTAGGAGGGCCCTGGAACACTGAAGCTTTCTTT,CASSLGGPWNTEAFF
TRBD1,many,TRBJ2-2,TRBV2,TGTGCCAGCCACCGGGACAGGGAATTGAACACCGGGGAGCTGTTTTTT,CASHRDRELNTGELFF
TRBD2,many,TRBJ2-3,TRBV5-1,TGCGCCAGCAGCTTCTCCACTAGCGAGGATACGCAGTATTTT,CASSFSTSEDTQYF
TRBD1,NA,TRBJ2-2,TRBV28,TGTGCCAGCAGTTTCGCGGGACAGGGAGGAACCGGGGAGCTGTTTTTT,CASSFAGQGGTGELFF
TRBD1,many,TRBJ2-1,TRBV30,TGTGCCTTCATGACCGGGACAGTTTACAATGAGCAGTTCTTC,CAFMTGTVYNEQFF
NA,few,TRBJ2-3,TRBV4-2,TGTGCCAGCAGCGGTCGGGGGACAGATACGCAGTATTTT,CASSGRGTDTQYF
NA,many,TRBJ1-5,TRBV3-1,TGTGCCAGCAGGGAGGGAAGCAATCAGCCCCAGCATTTT,CASREGSNQPQHF
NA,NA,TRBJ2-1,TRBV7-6,TGTGCCAGCTGCGTCCCCGTCGGGGGTTTCGGTGAGCAGTTCTTC,CASCVPVGGFGEQFF
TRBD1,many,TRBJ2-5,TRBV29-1,TGCAGCGTACCGGGACAGGGCCCGTTGGAGACCCAGTACTTC,CSVPGQGPLETQYF
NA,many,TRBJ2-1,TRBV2,TGTGCCAGCATAATCGGGACTCCCACCTACAATGAGCAGTTCTTC,CASIIGTPTYNEQFF
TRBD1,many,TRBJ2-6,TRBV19,TGTGCCAGTAGTAAGGACAGGGGCTCTGGGGCCAACGTCCTGACTTTC,CASSKDRGSGANVLTF
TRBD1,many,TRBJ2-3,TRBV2,TGTGCCAGCAGCGATAACAGGGGAGGCACAGATACGCAGTATTTT,CASSDNRGGTDTQYF
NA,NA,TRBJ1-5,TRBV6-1,TGTGCCAGCAGTGGGGCATTCGGTGGGCAGCCCCAGCATTTT,CASSGAFGGQPQHF
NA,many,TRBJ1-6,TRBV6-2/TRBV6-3,TGTGCCAGCAGTTACTCGAAACCGAGCTCTCTCTCACCCCTCCACTTT,CASSYSKPSSLSPLHF